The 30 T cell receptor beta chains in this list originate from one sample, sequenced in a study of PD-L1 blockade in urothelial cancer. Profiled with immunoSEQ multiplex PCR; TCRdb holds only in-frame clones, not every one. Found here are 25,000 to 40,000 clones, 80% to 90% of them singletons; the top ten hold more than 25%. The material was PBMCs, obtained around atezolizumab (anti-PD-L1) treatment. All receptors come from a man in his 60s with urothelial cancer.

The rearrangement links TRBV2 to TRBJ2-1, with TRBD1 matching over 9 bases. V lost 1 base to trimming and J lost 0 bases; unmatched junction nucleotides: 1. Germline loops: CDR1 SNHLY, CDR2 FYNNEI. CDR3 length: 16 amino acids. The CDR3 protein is CASSEGTGDSYNEQFF. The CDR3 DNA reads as TGTGCCAGCAGTGAAGGGACAGGGGACTCCTACAATGAGCAGTTCTTC. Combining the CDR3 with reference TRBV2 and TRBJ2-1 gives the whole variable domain EPEVTQTPSHQVTQMGQEVILRCVPISNHLYFYWYRQILGQKVEFLVSFYNNEISEKSEIFDDQFSVERPDGSNFTLKIRSTKLEDSAMYFCASSEGTGDSYNEQFFGPGTRLTVL.

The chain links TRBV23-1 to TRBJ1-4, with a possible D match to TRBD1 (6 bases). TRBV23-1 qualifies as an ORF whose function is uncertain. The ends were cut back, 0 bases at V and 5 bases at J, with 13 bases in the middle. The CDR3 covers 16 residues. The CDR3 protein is CASSQSLWDINEKLFF. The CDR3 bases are TGCGCCAGCAGTCAATCTTTGTGGGACATCAATGAAAAACTGTTTTTT.

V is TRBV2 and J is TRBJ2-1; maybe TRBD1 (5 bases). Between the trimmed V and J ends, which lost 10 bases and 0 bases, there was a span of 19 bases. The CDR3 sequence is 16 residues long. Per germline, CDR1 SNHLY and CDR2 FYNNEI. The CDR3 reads CATLQGEATSYNEQFF. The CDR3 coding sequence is TGTGCCACCCTCCAGGGCGAGGCAACCTCCTACAATGAGCAGTTCTTC.

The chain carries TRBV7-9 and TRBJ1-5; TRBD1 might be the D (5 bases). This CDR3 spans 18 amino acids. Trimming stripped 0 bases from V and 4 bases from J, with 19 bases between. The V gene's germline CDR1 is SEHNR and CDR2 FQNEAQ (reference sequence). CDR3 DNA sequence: TGTGCCAGCAGCTTAGCTATAGGGGCAGGGAATCCTAATCAGCCCCAGCATTTT. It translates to CASSLAIGAGNPNQPQHF.

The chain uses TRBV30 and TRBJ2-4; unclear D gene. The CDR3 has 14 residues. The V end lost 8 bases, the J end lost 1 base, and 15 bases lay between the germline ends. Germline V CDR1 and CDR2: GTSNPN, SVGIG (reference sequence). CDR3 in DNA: TGTGCCGGTGACCTAGACGTGGCCAAAAACATTCAGTACTTC. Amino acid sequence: CAGDLDVAKNIQYF.

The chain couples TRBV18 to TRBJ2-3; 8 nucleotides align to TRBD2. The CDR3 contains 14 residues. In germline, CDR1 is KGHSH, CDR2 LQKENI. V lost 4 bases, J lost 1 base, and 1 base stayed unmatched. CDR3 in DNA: TGTGCCAGCTCACGGCGGGAGGGCACAGATACGCAGTATTTT. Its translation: CASSRREGTDTQYF. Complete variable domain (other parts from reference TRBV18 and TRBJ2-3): NAGVMQNPRHLVRRRGQEARLRCSPMKGHSHVYWYRQLPEEGLKFMVYLQKENIIDESGMPKERFSAEFPKEGPSILRIQQVVRGDSAAYFCASSRREGTDTQYFGPGTRLTVL.

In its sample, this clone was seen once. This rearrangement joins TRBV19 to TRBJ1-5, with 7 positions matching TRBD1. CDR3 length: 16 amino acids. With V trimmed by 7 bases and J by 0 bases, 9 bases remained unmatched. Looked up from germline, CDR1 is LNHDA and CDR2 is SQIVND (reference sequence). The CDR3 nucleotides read TGTGCCAGTAATACAGGGGTCCAATTTAGCAATCAGCCCCAGCATTTT. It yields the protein CASNTGVQFSNQPQHF. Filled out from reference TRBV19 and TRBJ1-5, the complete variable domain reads DGGITQSPKYLFRKEGQNVTLSCEQNLNHDAMYWYRQDPGQGLRLIYYSQIVNDFQKGDIAEGYSVSREKKESFPLTVTSAQKNPTAFYLCASNTGVQFSNQPQHFGDGTRLSIL.

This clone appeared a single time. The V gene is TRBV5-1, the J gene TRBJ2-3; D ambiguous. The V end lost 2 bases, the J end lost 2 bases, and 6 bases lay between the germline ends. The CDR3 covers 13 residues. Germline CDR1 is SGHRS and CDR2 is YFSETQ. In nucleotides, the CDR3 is TGCGCCAGCAGCTTAACAGTCACAGATACGCAGTATTTT. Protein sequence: CASSLTVTDTQYF.

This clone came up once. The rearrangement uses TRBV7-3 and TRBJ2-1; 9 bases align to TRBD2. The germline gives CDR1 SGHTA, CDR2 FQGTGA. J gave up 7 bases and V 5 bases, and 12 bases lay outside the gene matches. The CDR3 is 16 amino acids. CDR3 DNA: TGTGCCAGCAGCCTGAGGGCTAGCGGGGTAATGAATGAGCAGTTCTTC. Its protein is CASSLRASGVMNEQFF.

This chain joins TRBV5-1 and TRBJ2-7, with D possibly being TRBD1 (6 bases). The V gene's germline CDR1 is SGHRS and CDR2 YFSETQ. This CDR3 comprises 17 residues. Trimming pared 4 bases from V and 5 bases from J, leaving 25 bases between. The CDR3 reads CASSLKKQGYDLDEQYF. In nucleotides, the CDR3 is TGCGCCAGCAGCCTCAAAAAACAGGGCTATGACCTAGACGAGCAGTACTTC.

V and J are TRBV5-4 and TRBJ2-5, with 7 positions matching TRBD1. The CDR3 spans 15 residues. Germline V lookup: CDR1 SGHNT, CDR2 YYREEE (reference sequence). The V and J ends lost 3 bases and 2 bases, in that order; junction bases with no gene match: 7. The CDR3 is CASSSTGQVQETQYF. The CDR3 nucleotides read TGTGCCAGCAGCTCTACCGGACAGGTTCAAGAGACCCAGTACTTC.

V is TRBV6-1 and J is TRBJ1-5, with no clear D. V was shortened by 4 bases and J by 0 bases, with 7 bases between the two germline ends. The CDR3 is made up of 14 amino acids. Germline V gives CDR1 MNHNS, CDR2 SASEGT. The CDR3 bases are TGTGCCAGCAGTGTTTCAGGTAGCAATCAGCCCCAGCATTTT. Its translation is CASSVSGSNQPQHF.

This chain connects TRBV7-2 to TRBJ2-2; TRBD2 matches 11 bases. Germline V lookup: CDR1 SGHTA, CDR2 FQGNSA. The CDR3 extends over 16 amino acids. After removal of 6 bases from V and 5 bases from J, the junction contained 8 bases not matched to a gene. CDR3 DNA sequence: TGTGCCAGCAGTTGGACCGGGACTAGCGGAACCGGGGAGCTGTTTTTT. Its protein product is CASSWTGTSGTGELFF.

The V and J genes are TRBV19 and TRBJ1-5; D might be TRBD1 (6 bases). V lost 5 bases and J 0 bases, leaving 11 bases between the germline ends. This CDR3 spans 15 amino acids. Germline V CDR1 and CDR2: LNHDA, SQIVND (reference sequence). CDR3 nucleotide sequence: TGTGCCAGTAGTGTCACAGGGACTAGCAATCAGCCCCAGCATTTT. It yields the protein CASSVTGTSNQPQHF.

CDR3 bases: TGTGCCAGCAGCGCGGGAGGATCCTTTAAGGGGACATTTAGCAATCAGCCCCAGCATTTT. Translating it yields CASSAGGSFKGTFSNQPQHF. V usage is TRBV21-1 and J usage is TRBJ1-5. TRBV21-1 corresponds to a pseudogene. The CDR3 runs to 20 residues.

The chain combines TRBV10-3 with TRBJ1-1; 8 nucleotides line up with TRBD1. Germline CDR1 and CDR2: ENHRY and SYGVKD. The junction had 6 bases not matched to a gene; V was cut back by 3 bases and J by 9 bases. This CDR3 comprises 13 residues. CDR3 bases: TGTGCCATCAGTGATCAAGGGACAGGAAAAGCTTTCTTT. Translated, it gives CAISDQGTGKAFF.

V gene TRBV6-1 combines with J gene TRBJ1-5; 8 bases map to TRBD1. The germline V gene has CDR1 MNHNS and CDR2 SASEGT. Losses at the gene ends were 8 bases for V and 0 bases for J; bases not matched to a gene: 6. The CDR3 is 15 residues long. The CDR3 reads CASQDRDYSNQPQHF. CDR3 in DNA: TGTGCCAGCCAGGACAGGGATTATAGCAATCAGCCCCAGCATTTT.

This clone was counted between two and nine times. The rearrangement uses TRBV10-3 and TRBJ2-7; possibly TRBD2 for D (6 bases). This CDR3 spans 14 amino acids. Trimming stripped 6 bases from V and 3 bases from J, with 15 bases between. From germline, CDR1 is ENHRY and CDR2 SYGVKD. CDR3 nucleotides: TGTGCCATCAGGGGGGGACTTACAGACTACGAGCAGTACTTC. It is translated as CAIRGGLTDYEQYF.

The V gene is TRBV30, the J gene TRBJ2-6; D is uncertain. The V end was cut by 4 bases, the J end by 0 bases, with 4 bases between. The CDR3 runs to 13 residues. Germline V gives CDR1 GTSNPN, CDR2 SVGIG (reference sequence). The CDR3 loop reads CAWTDSGANVLTF. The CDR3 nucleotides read TGTGCCTGGACAGACTCTGGGGCCAACGTCCTGACTTTC. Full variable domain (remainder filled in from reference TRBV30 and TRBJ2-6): SQTIHQWPATLVQPVGSPLSLECTVEGTSNPNLYWYRQAAGRGLQLLFYSVGIGQISSEVPQNLSASRPQDRQFILSSKKLLLSDSGFYLCAWTDSGANVLTFGAGSRLTVL.

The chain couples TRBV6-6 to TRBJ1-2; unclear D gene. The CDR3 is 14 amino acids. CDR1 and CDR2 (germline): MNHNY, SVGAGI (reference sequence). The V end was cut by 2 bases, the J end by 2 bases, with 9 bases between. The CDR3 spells CASSYVGVNYGYTF. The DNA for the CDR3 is TGTGCCAGCAGTTACGTCGGGGTAAACTATGGCTACACCTTC.

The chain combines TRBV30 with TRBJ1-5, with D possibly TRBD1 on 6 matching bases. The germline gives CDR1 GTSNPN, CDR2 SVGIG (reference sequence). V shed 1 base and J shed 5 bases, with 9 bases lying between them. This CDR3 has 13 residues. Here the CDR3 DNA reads TGTGCCTGGAGTGAACGGACAGATCAGCCCCAGCATTTT. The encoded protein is CAWSERTDQPQHF.

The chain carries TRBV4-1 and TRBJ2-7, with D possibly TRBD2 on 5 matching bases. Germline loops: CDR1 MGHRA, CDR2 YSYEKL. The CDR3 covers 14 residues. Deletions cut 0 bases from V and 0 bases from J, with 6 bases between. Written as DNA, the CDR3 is TGCGCCAGCAGCCAAGATGAGGGCTCCTACGAGCAGTACTTC. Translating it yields CASSQDEGSYEQYF.

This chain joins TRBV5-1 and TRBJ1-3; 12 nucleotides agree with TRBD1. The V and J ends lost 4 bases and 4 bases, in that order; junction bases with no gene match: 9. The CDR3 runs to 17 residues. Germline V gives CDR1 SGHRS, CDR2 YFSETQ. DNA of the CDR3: TGCGCCAGCAGCACGGGACAGGGGGCGACTGGCGGAAACACCATATATTTT. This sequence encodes CASSTGQGATGGNTIYF.

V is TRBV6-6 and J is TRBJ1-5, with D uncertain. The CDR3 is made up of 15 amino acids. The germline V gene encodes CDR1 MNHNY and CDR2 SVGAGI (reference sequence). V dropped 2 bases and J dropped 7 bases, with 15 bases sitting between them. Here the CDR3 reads CASSYVRERGQPQHF. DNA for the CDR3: TGTGCCAGCAGTTACGTGAGGGAGCGCGGCCAGCCCCAGCATTTT.

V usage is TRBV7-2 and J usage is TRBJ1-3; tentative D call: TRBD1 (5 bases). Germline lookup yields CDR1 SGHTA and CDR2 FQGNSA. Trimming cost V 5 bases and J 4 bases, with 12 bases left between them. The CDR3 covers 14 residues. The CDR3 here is CASSQGFSGNTIYF. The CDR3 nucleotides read TGTGCCAGCAGCCAGGGTTTCTCAGGAAACACCATATATTTT. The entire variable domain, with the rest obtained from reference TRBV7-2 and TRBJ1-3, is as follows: GAGVSQSPSNKVTEKGKDVELRCDPISGHTALYWYRQSLGQGLEFLIYFQGNSAPDKSGLPSDRFSAERTGGSVSTLTIQRTQQEDSAVYLCASSQGFSGNTIYFGEGSWLTVV.

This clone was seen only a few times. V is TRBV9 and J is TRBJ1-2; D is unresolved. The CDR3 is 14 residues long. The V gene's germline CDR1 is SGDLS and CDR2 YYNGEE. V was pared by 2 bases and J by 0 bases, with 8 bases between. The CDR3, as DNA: TGTGCCAGCAGCGTGGGGAGGGCTAACTATGGCTACACCTTC. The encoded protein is CASSVGRANYGYTF.

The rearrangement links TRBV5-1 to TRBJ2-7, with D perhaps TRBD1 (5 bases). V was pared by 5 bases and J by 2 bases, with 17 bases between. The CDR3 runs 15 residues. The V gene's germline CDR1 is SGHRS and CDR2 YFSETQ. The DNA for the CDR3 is TGCGCCAGCAGTTATGCAGGGAAGGGCACCTACGAGCAGTACTTC. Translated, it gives CASSYAGKGTYEQYF.

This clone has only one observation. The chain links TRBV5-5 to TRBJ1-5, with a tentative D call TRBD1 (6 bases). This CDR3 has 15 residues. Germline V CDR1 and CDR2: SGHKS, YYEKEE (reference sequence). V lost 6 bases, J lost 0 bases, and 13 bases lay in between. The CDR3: CASTQDSYSNQPQHF. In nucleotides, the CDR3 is TGTGCCAGCACCCAGGACAGTTATAGCAATCAGCCCCAGCATTTT.

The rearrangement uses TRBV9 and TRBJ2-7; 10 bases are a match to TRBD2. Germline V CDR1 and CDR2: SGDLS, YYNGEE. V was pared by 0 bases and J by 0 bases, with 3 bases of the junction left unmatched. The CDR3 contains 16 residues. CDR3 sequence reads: CASSVATSGNSYEQYF. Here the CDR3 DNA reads TGTGCCAGCAGCGTAGCTACTAGCGGGAACTCCTACGAGCAGTACTTC.

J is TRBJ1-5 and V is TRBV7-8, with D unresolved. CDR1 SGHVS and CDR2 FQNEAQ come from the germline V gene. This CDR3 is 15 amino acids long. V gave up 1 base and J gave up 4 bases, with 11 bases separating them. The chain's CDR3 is CASSLVLSPNQPQHF. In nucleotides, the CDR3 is TGTGCCAGCAGCTTAGTATTGAGCCCGAATCAGCCCCAGCATTTT.